These 18 T cell receptor beta chains were all obtained from the same sample, sequenced in a study of T cells expressing NK-cell markers. After re-calling the 5' RACE reads, TCRdb lists one entry per CDR3 protein, DNA absent. Listed are about 150,000 distinct CDR3 sequences; roughly an eighth falls within the top ten. The sample comprised blood T cells: a sorted CD56 or NKG2C T cell subset, CD4+ or CD8+ T cells, or bulk PBMC T cells (not recorded which). These receptors were taken from a young man in good health.

The rearrangement links TRBV5-1 to TRBJ1-5. This CDR3 region has 15 residues. CDR1 and CDR2 (germline): SGHRS, YFSETQ. CDR3 amino acids: CASRAMGDSNQPQHF.

The V and J genes are TRBV7-8 and TRBJ1-2. The CDR3 is 12 amino acids. Germline V lookup: CDR1 SGHVS, CDR2 FQNEAQ. CDR3 protein: CASSLEGFGYTF.

This sequence joins TRBV20-1 and TRBJ2-3; TCRdb selects TRBD1, and the lack of DNA leaves this call unchecked. The CDR3 spans 16 residues. Germline V gene sequence: CDR1 DFQATT, CDR2 SNEGSKA (reference sequence). CDR3 amino acids: CSARTPQGPVVDTQYF.

V usage is TRBV4-3 and J usage is TRBJ1-4; TCRdb designates TRBD1, a call that cannot be tested without DNA. The CDR3 has 17 amino acids. Germline V gene sequence: CDR1 LGHNA, CDR2 YSLEER. CDR3 in amino acids: CASSQDSRTGPNEKLFF.

The CDR3 is CASSYPTSGLYNEQFF. The V call is TRBV6-5, the J call TRBJ2-1. Germline V gene sequence: CDR1 MNHEY, CDR2 SVGAGI. The CDR3 is made up of 16 amino acids.

The V call is TRBV6-5, the J call TRBJ1-2; TCRdb names TRBD1, which stays unverified in the absence of DNA. Germline CDR1 and CDR2: MNHEY and SVGAGI. The CDR3 is made up of 15 amino acids. CDR3 amino acids: CASSYASAGRRGYTF.

This chain uses TRBV28 with TRBJ2-5; the TCRdb call, TRBD1, lacks DNA for checking. The germline gives CDR1 MDHEN, CDR2 SYDVKM. CDR3 size: 14 residues. The CDR3: CASSPRGRWETQYF.

The chain combines TRBV5-1 with TRBJ1-1; the D gene TCRdb calls, TRBD1, cannot be checked with no DNA. This CDR3 spans 14 amino acids. Germline CDR1 is SGHRS and CDR2 is YFSETQ. The CDR3 spells CASSQFRGLTEAFF.

This chain links TRBV27 with TRBJ2-3; TCRdb selects TRBD1, and the lack of DNA leaves this call unchecked. Germline loops: CDR1 MNHEY, CDR2 SMNVEV (reference sequence). The CDR3 has 16 amino acids. The CDR3 here is CASSFLDRGGSDTQYF.

The CDR3 sequence is CASSELFVEAFF. The chain employs TRBV2 and TRBJ1-1. Per germline, CDR1 SNHLY and CDR2 FYNNEI. CDR3 length: 12 residues.

The chain links TRBV3-1 to TRBJ2-5; there is no DNA to check the TCRdb D call of TRBD1. The V gene's germline CDR1 is LGHDT and CDR2 YNNKEL (reference sequence). The CDR3 consists of 16 residues. CDR3 residues: CASSPRPPGRLETQYF.

This chain connects TRBV6-1 to TRBJ2-2; TCRdb indicates TRBD1, and absent DNA this call remains unverified. The germline gives CDR1 MNHNS, CDR2 SASEGT. This CDR3 contains 14 residues. The CDR3 reads CASSLDRAGRELFF.

This chain connects TRBV7-9 to TRBJ1-4; TCRdb's D call of TRBD1 is untestable without DNA. The CDR3 extends over 15 amino acids. Germline CDR1 reads SEHNR; CDR2 reads FQNEAQ (reference sequence). The CDR3 here is CASSGRPGGIEKLFF.

V is TRBV7-8 and J is TRBJ2-1; TCRdb names TRBD2, which stays unverified in the absence of DNA. CDR1 SGHVS and CDR2 FQNEAQ come from the germline V gene. CDR3 length equals 15 residues. The CDR3: CASSFKRGAYNEQFF.

This CDR3 reads CASSLVELAGSSTDTQYF. The V and J genes are TRBV7-6 and TRBJ2-3; TCRdb reports TRBD2, a call that lacks DNA to check it against. Germline CDR1 SGHVS, CDR2 FNYEAQ. This CDR3 contains 18 residues.

The CDR3 sequence is CATSRVSGGSGNQPQHF. The chain carries TRBV15 and TRBJ1-5; the D gene TCRdb calls, TRBD1, cannot be checked with no DNA. Germline V gene lookup returns CDR1 LNHNV and CDR2 YYDKDF (reference sequence). The CDR3 extends over 17 amino acids.

This chain uses TRBV7-6 with TRBJ1-5. The germline V gene has CDR1 SGHVS and CDR2 FNYEAQ. This CDR3 is 18 amino acids long. CDR3 loop: CASSLSASVGGVYQPQHF.

The chain recombines TRBV2 with TRBJ2-3; the TCRdb D gene call, TRBD2, has no DNA to confirm it. The CDR3 sequence is 16 residues long. From germline, CDR1 is SNHLY and CDR2 FYNNEI. The CDR3 loop reads CASSERLAGDIDTQYF.